These T cell receptor beta chains were read from a single sample in a study of blood T cell repertoires in COVID-19. The repertoire was sequenced with immunoSEQ multiplex PCR; TCRdb's copy has only in-frame clones and lacks some. The sample has 150,000 to 200,000 clones; 80% to 90% are singletons. The sample comprised peripheral blood. The receptors stem from a woman in her forties or fifties with acute or convalescent COVID-19. Each CDR3 is given with its conserved first and last residue. A D gene is named only where the DNA matches it firmly. Size values are once, few and many counts, or a class for expanded clones, and some rows have none.

TRBJ2-7 | once | - | TRBV6-5 | TGTGCCAGTACCGGGACACTCTACGAGCAGTACTTC | CASTGTLYEQYF
TRBJ1-2 | - | - | TRBV4-3 | TGCGCCAGCAGCCAAGACCGGGACACCTATGGCTACACCTTC | CASSQDRDTYGYTF
TRBJ1-2 | - | - | TRBV6-1 | TGTGCCAGCAGTGAAGAACAGGGCAGCTATGGCTACACCTTC | CASSEEQGSYGYTF
TRBJ2-7 | - | TRBD2 | TRBV11-2 | TGTGCCAGCAGTCCTCAACTCCAAGCGGGGTCCTACGAGCAGTACTTC | CASSPQLQAGSYEQYF
TRBJ1-1 | - | TRBD1 | TRBV7-2 | TGTGCCAGCAGCTCCAAGACAGGGGTCACTGAAGCTTTCTTT | CASSSKTGVTEAFF
TRBJ1-2 | few | - | TRBV19 | TGTGCAACCGACGGGAGCTATGGCTACACCTTC | CATDGSYGYTF
TRBJ2-7 | - | - | TRBV9 | TGTGCCAGCAGCGTAGGGAGTAGCTCCTACGAGCAGTACTTC | CASSVGSSSYEQYF
TRBJ1-5 | - | TRBD1 | TRBV29-1 | TGCAGCGTACTGACAGGGTGGGACGGTCAGCCCCAGCATTTT | CSVLTGWDGQPQHF
TRBJ1-1 | - | TRBD1 | TRBV4-2 | TGTGCCAGCAGCCAAGGACAGGGGGCAAACACTGAAGCTTTCTTT | CASSQGQGANTEAFF
TRBJ2-7 | - | - | TRBV21-1 | TGTGCCAGCAGCCGCCGTAGCGGGACATCCTACGAGCAGTACTTC | CASSRRSGTSYEQYF
TRBJ2-1 | - | - | TRBV2 | TGTGCCAGCAGATCGCACACAGGGCGAAACAATGAGCAGTTCTTC | CASRSHTGRNNEQFF
TRBJ1-5 | - | - | TRBV10-3 | TGTGCCATCAGTGAGTCGCCGCGGGGAGACGGCAATCAGCCCCAGCATTTT | CAISESPRGDGNQPQHF
TRBJ2-7 | - | TRBD2 | TRBV30 | TGTGCCTGGAGTACCATCCGGGACAGCCTAGCGGGGGCCTACGAGCAGTACTTC | CAWSTIRDSLAGAYEQYF
TRBJ2-4 | - | - | TRBV5-6 | TGTGCCAGCAGCTTGGTCGGGACACAGAACGCCAAAAACATTCAGTACTTC | CASSLVGTQNAKNIQYF
TRBJ1-2 | - | - | TRBV19 | TGTGCCAGTAGTATAGGAGGGGGTCAGTTCTATGGCTACACCTTC | CASSIGGGQFYGYTF
TRBJ1-1 | - | TRBD1 | TRBV19 | TGTGCCAGTAGTATCCAGGGGGCAAACACTGAAGCTTTCTTT | CASSIQGANTEAFF
TRBJ1-5 | - | TRBD1 | TRBV9 | TGTGCCAGCAGCGCATGGACAGGGCAGCCCCAGCATTTT | CASSAWTGQPQHF
TRBJ1-2 | few | - | TRBV20-1 | TGCAGTGCCCCCCCGGGCTACACCTTC | CSAPPGYTF
TRBJ1-6 | - | - | TRBV7-3 | TGTGCCAGCAGCAGCGACGGGGTGGTGTCACCCCTCCACTTT | CASSSDGVVSPLHF
TRBJ1-5 | - | - | TRBV9 | TGTGCCAGCAGCCCGAAATCCTGCAGGGAAAGCAATCAGCCCCAGCATTTT | CASSPKSCRESNQPQHF
TRBJ2-1 | - | TRBD2 | TRBV6-2/TRBV6-3 | TGTGCCAGCAGTCTTGACATACTAGCGGGGGGGCGCGGGCAGTTCTTC | CASSLDILAGGRGQFF
TRBJ1-5 | once | - | TRBV30 | TGTGCCTGGAGTGTTCGCCTTGACCTGAGGGGCAATCAGCCCCAGCATTTT | CAWSVRLDLRGNQPQHF
TRBJ1-1 | - | - | TRBV7-9 | TGTGCCAGCAGCTTAGACACCTTGAACACTGAAGCTTTCTTT | CASSLDTLNTEAFF
TRBJ2-7 | - | - | TRBV9 | TGTGCCAGCAGCGTAGGTTGGAGTCCCCTCTCCTACGAGCAGTACTTC | CASSVGWSPLSYEQYF
TRBJ1-2 | - | TRBD1 | TRBV6-5 | TGTGCCAGCAGTTACGCTGGGACAGGTCTCGCCTATGGCTACACCTTC | CASSYAGTGLAYGYTF
TRBJ2-7 | - | - | TRBV30 | TGTGCCTGGAGTGCCACAGGCTTAGTCTCCTACGAGCAGTACTTC | CAWSATGLVSYEQYF
TRBJ1-4 | - | - | TRBV11-2 | TGTGCCAGCAGCCCTACAGGGATGAGGAATGAAAAACTGTTTTTT | CASSPTGMRNEKLFF
TRBJ1-1 | - | - | TRBV11-3 | TGTGCCAGCAGCCCTCGGAGAGTGAACACTGAAGCTTTCTTT | CASSPRRVNTEAFF
TRBJ1-5 | - | - | TRBV24-1 | TGTGCCACCAGTGACCCCGGCACCAGCAACTATAGCAATCAGCCCCAGCATTTT | CATSDPGTSNYSNQPQHF
TRBJ1-5 | - | - | TRBV7-2 | TGTGCCAGCAGCTTTGCCGGGACAAACAATCAGCCCCAGCATTTT | CASSFAGTNNQPQHF
TRBJ1-5 | - | TRBD1 | TRBV28 | TGTGCCAGCAGCACGGGACAGGGGGTAGGTCAGCCCCAGCATTTT | CASSTGQGVGQPQHF
TRBJ1-2 | - | TRBD1 | TRBV9 | TGTGCCAGCAGCGCCGGGACAGGGCGTAACTATGGCTACACCTTC | CASSAGTGRNYGYTF
TRBJ2-3 | once | TRBD2 | TRBV4-1 | TGCGCCAGCAGCCGGCTAGCGGAGAGCACAGATACGCAGTATTTT | CASSRLAESTDTQYF
TRBJ2-2 | - | TRBD2 | TRBV28 | TGTGCCAGCAGGGTAGCGGGAGTTGATACCGGGGAGCTGTTTTTT | CASRVAGVDTGELFF
TRBJ2-7 | - | - | TRBV19 | TGTGCCAGTAGTAACCCACAGGGAGACGAGCAGTACTTC | CASSNPQGDEQYF
TRBJ2-7 | - | - | TRBV30 | TGTGCCTGGAGTCTAGGAGGGTCCTACGAGCAGTACTTC | CAWSLGGSYEQYF
TRBJ1-6 | - | - | TRBV10-3 | TGTGCCATCAGTAGTGCGAATTCACCCCTCCACTTT | CAISSANSPLHF
TRBJ2-3 | - | - | TRBV11-3 | TGTGCCAGCAGCTTTTTGGACGGAGGAACAGATACGCAGTATTTT | CASSFLDGGTDTQYF
TRBJ1-5 | - | TRBD1 | TRBV6-5 | TGTGCCAGCAGTTACTCCGGGACAGGGGAACAGCCCCAGCATTTT | CASSYSGTGEQPQHF
TRBJ2-7 | - | TRBD2 | TRBV5-1 | TGCGCCAGCAGCAAGACTAGCGGGGACCACTACGAGCAGTACTTC | CASSKTSGDHYEQYF
TRBJ1-4 | - | - | TRBV19 | TGTGCCAGTAAAGACAGAGCACCCGCAACTAATGAAAAACTGTTTTTT | CASKDRAPATNEKLFF
TRBJ2-7 | - | - | TRBV7-2 | TGTGCCAGCAGCCCCGGAGCGGGCGCGTCCTACGAGCAGTACTTC | CASSPGAGASYEQYF
TRBJ1-5 | - | - | TRBV9 | TGTGCCAGCAGCGTAGCGGGTACTGCCGATCAGCCCCAGCATTTT | CASSVAGTADQPQHF
TRBJ1-1 | - | - | TRBV4-1 | TGCGCCAGCAGCCAAGTCCAACGGACTGAAGCTTTCTTT | CASSQVQRTEAFF
TRBJ1-4 | - | TRBD1 | TRBV18 | TGTGCCAGCTCAACAGGGGGGACTAATGAAAAACTGTTTTTT | CASSTGGTNEKLFF
TRBJ1-5 | - | TRBD1 | TRBV19 | TGTGCCAGTGGGATAACAGGGGATAGCAATCAGCCCCAGCATTTT | CASGITGDSNQPQHF
TRBJ1-1 | - | TRBD1 | TRBV3-1/TRBV3-2 | TGTGCCAGCAGCCAAGTAATAACCCACAGGGGGCGATTCACTGAAGCTTTCTTT | CASSQVITHRGRFTEAFF
TRBJ1-5 | once | - | TRBV27 | TGTGCCAGCAGTTTATCGCCGGCGGGGAATCAGCCCCAGCATTTT | CASSLSPAGNQPQHF
TRBJ1-1 | - | TRBD1 | TRBV6-5 | TGTGCCAGCAGTTACGGACAGGGCATTGAAGCTTTCTTT | CASSYGQGIEAFF
TRBJ1-4 | - | - | TRBV19 | TGTGCCAGTAGTATGAGCAGCGGAGAAAAACTGTTTTTT | CASSMSSGEKLFF
TRBJ1-4 | once | - | TRBV20-1 | TGCAGTGCTAGTGGGGCAGGGTCAACTAATGAAAAACTGTTTTTT | CSASGAGSTNEKLFF
TRBJ2-7 | - | TRBD2 | TRBV4-1 | TGCGCCAGCAGCCGAACGACTAGCGGGAACTCCTACGAGCAGTACTTC | CASSRTTSGNSYEQYF
TRBJ1-2 | - | TRBD1 | TRBV5-1 | TGCGCCAGCAGCTTGGGACAGGGGGCCTATGGCTACACCTTC | CASSLGQGAYGYTF
TRBJ2-2 | - | TRBD2 | TRBV18 | TGTGCCAGCTCCGGGACTAGTCACGGTGGCACCGGGGAGCTGTTTTTT | CASSGTSHGGTGELFF
TRBJ2-7 | - | - | TRBV7-9 | TGTGCCAGCAGCGTGGAGGGGTCCTACGAGCAGTACTTC | CASSVEGSYEQYF
TRBJ1-5 | - | - | TRBV5-1 | TGCGCCAGCAGCTTCGGGGATCAGCCCCAGCATTTT | CASSFGDQPQHF
TRBJ2-7 | - | TRBD1 | TRBV15 | TGTGCCACCAGCAGTCCCCCCGGGACAGGGGACTCCTACGAGCAGTACTTC | CATSSPPGTGDSYEQYF
TRBJ1-4 | - | - | TRBV18 | TGTGCCAGCTCACCTAACAGGGATGAAAAACTGTTTTTT | CASSPNRDEKLFF
TRBJ1-1 | - | - | TRBV5-8 | TGTGCCAGCAGTCGGATCTTGGGTGGGAAGGGGAAACCTGAAGCTTTCTTT | CASSRILGGKGKPEAFF
TRBJ1-4 | - | - | TRBV5-1 | TGCGCCAGCAGCTTGAGGGGCGGCAACTGGGAAAAACTGTTTTTT | CASSLRGGNWEKLFF